This T cell receptor beta chain comes out of a study of T cells in Graves' hyperthyroidism and ophthalmopathy (dated by TCRdb to between 2018 and 2020). At the level of the whole study: Peripheral blood was sampled at the time of initial diagnosis, prior to any treatment. TCR V-J signatures able to tell the groups apart were searched for in a discovery cohort of about a hundred patients, of whom over 40 had Graves' ophthalmopathy and 55 to 65 had stable Graves' hyperthyroidism. Prospective prediction of ophthalmopathy was tested in an independent validation cohort consisting of roughly 20 hyperthyroidism patients and 15 or so patients who later progressed to ophthalmopathy. The approximately 98 discovery patients were randomly divided into training and test sets at a 7:3 ratio. The study also compared thyroid tissue and blood T-cell repertoires from roughly 6 Graves' hyperthyroidism patients. After sampling, hyperthyroidism patients received methimazole starting at 30 mg daily, and ophthalmopathy patients received high-dose intravenous methylprednisolone. The paper reports TCR Vbeta CDR3 sequencing of approximately 140 peripheral blood samples: 43 ophthalmopathy, some 80 hyperthyroidism and about 17 progressor patients.

Graves' hyperthyroidism was defined as stable when no progression to ophthalmopathy occurred over 18 months of follow-up. Hyperthyroidism patients were newly diagnosed, had a disease duration of under 2 months, and were aged 18 to 65 years. Any patient with an uncontrolled infection, another autoimmune disease, pregnancy or lactation was excluded. Diagnoses were based on clinical symptoms, serum thyroxine and TRAb, thyroid ultrasound and orbital computed tomography. PBMCs were separated from roughly 10 ml of fresh peripheral blood using Ficoll-Paque density gradient centrifugation. Total RNA was extracted with Trizol reagent, and quality was checked on an Agilent 2100 Bioanalyzer. Results the study describes overall, beyond this receptor: In validation, progression to ophthalmopathy was predicted by the model with around 70% sensitivity and about 72% specificity, a median of approximately 6.5 months before onset. A model built on a 13 V-J signature distinguished ophthalmopathy from stable hyperthyroidism, reaching 85% to 90% sensitivity and about 81% specificity in cross-validation and 80%/75% in testing. Sample size was not statistically predetermined, and blinding of investigators to group allocation was not performed. Most expanded thyroid clonotypes (frequency above 0.001) were also detected in blood, suggesting blood repertoires may reflect thyroid immune responses.

This clonotype was seen many times. Its antigen target is currently unknown. There are no base qualities to consult, and no much larger clone falls within one base. Amplification of TCR beta CDR3 regions was carried out from RNA transcripts. The TCR CDR3 was subjected to a first round of RT-PCR using the HTBI primer set and the Qiagen OneStep RT-PCR kit. A second multiplex PCR round built the libraries, followed by size selection and purification. Paired-end sequencing of the libraries was performed with 100 bp reads on an Illumina HiSeq2000. Per the authors' processing: Raw data were processed with SOAPnuke, discarding reads with adapters, uncalled bases, mean Phred below 15, or no exact constant-primer or identifier match. High-quality paired reads were merged using COPE v1.2.5, and each unique nucleotide sequence was defined as a clonotype. MiTCR v1.1 was used to align clonotypes to the IMGT TRBV, TRBD and TRBJ reference segments. The analysis included only V-J combinations with a frequency above 0.0001, which together covered over 98% of the repertoires. The TCS score was defined as F50 (clonal expansion) divided by E x V (chaos), with BLOSUM62-based TCRdist calculated between CDR3 peptides within each V-J. Welch's t-statistics and random forest reduced fewer than 600 V-J features to 13, which were used in a naive Bayes classifier (R e1071). TCRdb handled the public reads itself, with Q25 trimming in fastp and clone calling in MiXCR, and kept productive beta chains. CDR3 protein duplicates are merged, each entry listing the most common genes and DNA. The V and J calls, along with clone size, are taken from TCRdb and not from the paper's own processing. Across this sample there are roughly 380,000 distinct CDR3 sequences, with 11% to 15% seen only once. Approximately 10% of the sample goes to the ten largest clones.

The receptor was isolated from a woman in her sixties with Graves' hyperthyroidism. The source material was blood.

The DNA sequence is as follows: TGCAGCGTTGACAGGGGTGGAGGGGAAAAACTGTTTTTT. The translation is CSVDRGGGEKLFF. Recombination joined TRBV29-1 with TRBJ1-4; TRBD1 is perhaps the D gene, given 6 matching bases. V lost 3 bases and J lost 8 bases; the stretch between them is 13 bases long. Looking up the germline V gene yields CDR1 SQVTM and CDR2 ANQGSEA. Reading from cysteine to phenylalanine, the CDR3 counts 13 amino acids. Only the CDR3 portion is preserved as DNA: 39 bases, with reading frame beginning at the first base.